These 3 T cell receptor beta chains came from one sample sequenced in a study of pediatric ulcerative colitis. Only in-frame clones appear in the TCRdb table, and some are missing; sequencing was by immunoSEQ multiplex PCR. The sample has roughly 14,000 clones, 85% to 90% seen once. Sequencing was done on a sample of blood. The receptors come from a boy aged 5-17 years with moderate ulcerative colitis.

The rearrangement uses TRBV5-1 and TRBJ2-6; weak D call: TRBD2 (6 bases). The ends were cut back, 7 bases at V and 0 bases at J, with 23 bases in the middle. The CDR3 is 19 residues long. CDR1 and CDR2 from the germline V gene are SGHRS and YFSETQ. Here the CDR3 reads CASGGSWRDLLSGANVLTF. The CDR3 DNA follows: TGCGCCAGCGGTGGGAGTTGGCGGGACCTACTCTCTGGGGCCAACGTCCTGACTTTC.

This sequence joins TRBV27 and TRBJ2-7; perhaps TRBD2 as D (7 bases). V dropped 6 bases and J dropped 5 bases, with 20 bases sitting between them. CDR1 and CDR2 (germline): MNHEY, SMNVEV (reference sequence). This CDR3 comprises 15 residues. This chain's CDR3 is CASRKVGGGPDEQYF. The DNA of the CDR3 is TGTGCCAGCAGAAAGGTAGGGGGGGGCCCAGACGAGCAGTACTTC.

This clone was seen only once. V usage is TRBV6-5 and J usage is TRBJ2-5; tentative D call: TRBD2 (6 bases). The CDR3 consists of 14 residues. CDR1 MNHEY and CDR2 SVGAGI come from the germline V gene. The ends were cut back, 6 bases at V and 5 bases at J, with 16 bases in the middle. This chain's CDR3 is CASRRRGWRETQYF. The DNA for the CDR3 is TGTGCCAGCAGACGGAGGGGATGGAGGGAGACCCAGTACTTC.